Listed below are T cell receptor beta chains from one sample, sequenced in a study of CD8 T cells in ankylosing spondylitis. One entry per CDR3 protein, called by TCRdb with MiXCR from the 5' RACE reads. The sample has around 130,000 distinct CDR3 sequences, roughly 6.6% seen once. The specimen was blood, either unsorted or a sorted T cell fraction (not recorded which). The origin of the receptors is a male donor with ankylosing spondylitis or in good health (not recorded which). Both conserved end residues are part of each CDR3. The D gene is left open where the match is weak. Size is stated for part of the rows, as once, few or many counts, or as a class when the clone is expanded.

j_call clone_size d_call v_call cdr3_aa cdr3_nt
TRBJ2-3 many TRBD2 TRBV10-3 CAIRTGLAGPSTDTQYF TGTGCCATCAGAACGGGACTAGCGGGGCCGAGCACAGATACGCAGTATTTT
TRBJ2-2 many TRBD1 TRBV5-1 CASSGGQGHTGELFF TGCGCCAGCAGCGGGGGACAGGGCCACACCGGGGAGCTGTTTTTT
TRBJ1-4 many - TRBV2 CASSGGPREKLFF TGTGCCAGCAGTGGGGGGCCGAGGGAAAAACTGTTTTTT
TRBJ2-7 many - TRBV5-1 CASSLRGVGSGDEQYF TGCGCCAGCAGCTTGCGCGGTGTTGGCTCTGGCGACGAGCAGTACTTC
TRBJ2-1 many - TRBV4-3 CASSQSGNEQFF TGCGCCAGCAGCCAATCCGGCAATGAGCAGTTCTTC
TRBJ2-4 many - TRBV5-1 CASSSIQGSKNIQYF TGCGCCAGCAGCTCCATACAGGGATCCAAAAACATTCAGTACTTC
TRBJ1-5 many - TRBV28 CASSLSQRPQHF TGTGCCAGCAGTTTGTCTCAACGGCCCCAGCATTTT
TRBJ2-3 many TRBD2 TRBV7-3 CASSLDGRASGRSTDTQYF TGTGCCAGCAGCTTAGACGGGAGGGCTAGCGGGAGGAGCACAGATACGCAGTATTTT
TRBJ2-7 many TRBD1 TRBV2 CASSEAGGTSYEQYF TGTGCCAGCAGTGAAGCAGGGGGCACCTCCTACGAGCAGTACTTC
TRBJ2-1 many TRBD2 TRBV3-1 CASSPTSLAERSYNEQFF TGTGCCAGCAGCCCAACATCACTAGCGGAGCGCTCCTACAATGAGCAGTTCTTC
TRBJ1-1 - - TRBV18 CASSLGAPTEAFF TGTGCCAGCTCACTCGGGGCGCCTACTGAAGCTTTCTTT
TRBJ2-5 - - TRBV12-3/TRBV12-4 CASSRGSEGETQYF TGTGCCAGCAGCCGTGGGTCGGAGGGGGAGACCCAGTACTTC
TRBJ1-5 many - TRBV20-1 CSARETAGSNQPQHF TGCAGTGCTAGAGAAACGGCCGGAAGCAATCAGCCCCAGCATTTT
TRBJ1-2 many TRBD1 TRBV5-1 CASTSAGTGLNYGYTF TGCGCCAGCACCTCCGCCGGGACAGGGTTGAACTATGGCTACACCTTC
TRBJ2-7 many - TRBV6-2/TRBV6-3 CASSYHRRVVGGPVYEQYF TGTGCCAGCAGTTACCATCGAAGGGTTGTCGGAGGACCGGTTTACGAGCAGTACTTC
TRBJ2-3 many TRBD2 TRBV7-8 CASSLKPSGSSTDTQYF TGTGCCAGCAGCTTAAAACCTAGCGGGTCTAGCACAGATACGCAGTATTTT
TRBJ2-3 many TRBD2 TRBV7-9 CASSPGTSDHTDTQYF TGTGCCAGCAGCCCCGGGACTAGCGACCACACAGATACGCAGTATTTT
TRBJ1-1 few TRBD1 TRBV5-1 CASSLGTGNSEAFF TGCGCCAGCAGCCTAGGGACAGGAAATAGTGAAGCTTTCTTT
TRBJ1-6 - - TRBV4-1 CASSPGRSNSPLHF TGCGCCAGCAGCCCGGGACGGAGTAATTCACCCCTCCACTTT
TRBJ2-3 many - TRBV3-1 CASASGFAISTDTQYF TGTGCCAGCGCCTCTGGGTTCGCCATTAGCACAGATACGCAGTATTTT
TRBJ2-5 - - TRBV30 CAWSGGRGETQYF TGTGCCTGGAGTGGGGGGCGCGGTGAGACCCAGTACTTC
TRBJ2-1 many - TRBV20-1 CSARQGFRDEQFF TGCAGTGCTAGGCAGGGGTTTCGGGATGAGCAGTTCTTC
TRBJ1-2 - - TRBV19 CASSIQGRDYGSTF TGTGCCAGTAGTATTCAGGGGCGCGACTATGGCTCCACCTTC
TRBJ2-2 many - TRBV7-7 CASRQTLPGELFF TGTGCCAGCAGGCAGACCCTCCCCGGGGAGCTGTTTTTT
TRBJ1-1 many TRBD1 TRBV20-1 CSARRAGGLDTEAFF TGCAGTGCTAGAAGGGCAGGGGGCTTGGATACTGAAGCTTTCTTT
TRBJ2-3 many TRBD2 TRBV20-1 CSELGGRSTDTQYF TGCAGTGAGCTTGGCGGGAGATCCACAGATACGCAGTATTTT
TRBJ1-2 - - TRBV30 CAWSTSRSTGGYTF TGTGCCTGGAGTACCAGCAGGTCTACCGGAGGCTACACCTTC
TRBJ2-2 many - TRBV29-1 CSVEGGNGNTGELFF TGCAGCGTTGAAGGAGGGAACGGGAACACCGGGGAGCTGTTTTTT
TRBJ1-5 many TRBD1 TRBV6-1 CASSSTGGLQPQHF TGTGCCAGCAGCTCGACAGGGGGCTTACAGCCCCAGCATTTT
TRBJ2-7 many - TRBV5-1 CASSDGRIDSYEQYF TGCGCCAGCAGCGATGGACGGATTGACTCCTACGAGCAGTACTTC
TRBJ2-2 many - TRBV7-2 CASSLERVTGELFF TGTGCCAGCAGCTTAGAACGGGTAACCGGGGAGCTGTTTTTT
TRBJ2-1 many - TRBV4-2 CASSQDLVGNEQFF TGTGCCAGCAGCCAAGATTTGGTTGGGAATGAGCAGTTCTTC
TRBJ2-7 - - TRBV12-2 CASRLRPKTSGDSYEQYF TGTGCAAGTCGCTTACGTCCCAAGACTAGCGGGGACTCCTACGAGCAGTACTTC
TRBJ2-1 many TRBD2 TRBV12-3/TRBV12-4 CASSNGASGRHEQFF TGTGCCAGCAGCAATGGGGCTAGCGGGAGACATGAGCAGTTCTTC
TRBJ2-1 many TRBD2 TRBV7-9 CASSLAGLADNEQFF TGTGCCAGCAGCTTAGCGGGACTAGCGGACAATGAGCAGTTCTTC
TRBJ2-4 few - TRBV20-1 CSAPYRLEKNIQYF TGCAGTGCGCCCTACAGGCTAGAAAAAAACATTCAGTACTTC
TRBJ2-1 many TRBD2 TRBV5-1 CASSTRGDSYNEQFF TGCGCCAGCAGCACGCGGGGGGACTCCTACAATGAGCAGTTCTTC
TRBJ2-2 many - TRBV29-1 CSAFTGELFF TGCAGCGCCTTCACCGGGGAGCTGTTTTTT
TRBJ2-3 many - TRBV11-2 CASSLEGPSVSTDTQYF TGTGCCAGCAGCTTAGAGGGGCCTAGCGTTAGCACAGATACGCAGTATTTT
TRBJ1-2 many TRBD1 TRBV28 CASRGTGLYGYTF TGTGCCAGCAGGGGGACAGGACTCTATGGCTACACCTTC
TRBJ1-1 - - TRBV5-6 CASSFGQFWEAFF TGTGCCAGCAGCTTCGGACAGTTTTGGGAAGCTTTCTTT
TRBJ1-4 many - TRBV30 CAWSAQETNEKLFF TGTGCCTGGAGTGCCCAGGAAACTAATGAAAAACTGTTTTTT
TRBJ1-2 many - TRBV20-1 CSARDLGGGNGRGYTF TGCAGTGCTAGAGATCTCGGGGGGGGCAATGGCCGCGGCTACACCTTC
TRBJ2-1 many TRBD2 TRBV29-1 CSAQTSGGAIEQFF TGCAGCGCCCAGACTAGCGGGGGGGCAATTGAGCAGTTCTTC
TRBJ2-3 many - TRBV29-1 CSPLTSTDTQYF TGCAGCCCCCTTACTAGCACAGATACGCAGTATTTT
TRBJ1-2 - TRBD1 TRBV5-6 CASSRQGALSYGYTF TGTGCCAGCAGCCGACAGGGAGCCCTTAGCTATGGCTACACCTTC
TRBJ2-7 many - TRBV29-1 CSVEVRETEIYEQYF TGCAGCGTTGAAGTACGCGAGACAGAGATCTACGAGCAGTACTTC
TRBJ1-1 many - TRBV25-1 CASSRGLWAFF TGTGCCAGCAGCCGGGGGCTTTGGGCTTTCTTT
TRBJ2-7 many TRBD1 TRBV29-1 CSVAEGGQDVGQYF TGCAGCGTTGCGGAGGGGGGACAGGACGTCGGGCAGTACTTC
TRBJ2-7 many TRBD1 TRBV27 CASSLTGGKIYEQYF TGTGCCAGCAGTTTGACAGGGGGTAAAATTTACGAGCAGTACTTC
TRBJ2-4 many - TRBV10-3 CAISRDQDIQYF TGTGCCATCAGCAGGGACCAGGACATTCAGTACTTC
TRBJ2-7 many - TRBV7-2 CASSSRQESYEQYF TGTGCCAGCAGCTCCCGACAGGAATCCTACGAGCAGTACTTC
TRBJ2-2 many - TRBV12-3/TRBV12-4 CASSFVGELFF TGTGCCAGCAGTTTCGTCGGGGAGCTGTTTTTT
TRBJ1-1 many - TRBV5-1 CASTSGTEAFF TGCGCCAGCACCTCGGGGACTGAAGCTTTCTTT
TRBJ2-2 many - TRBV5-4 CASSFERANGELFF TGTGCCAGCAGCTTCGAGCGGGCCAACGGGGAGCTGTTTTTT
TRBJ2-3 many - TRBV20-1 CSASSVSTDTQYF TGCAGTGCTAGTTCCGTTAGCACAGATACGCAGTATTTT
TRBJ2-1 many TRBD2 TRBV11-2 CASSSSSGGDEQFF TGTGCCAGCAGCTCCTCCAGCGGGGGGGATGAGCAGTTCTTC